This entry lists 8 T cell receptor beta chains sequenced from one sample in a study of identical twins. Via MiXCR, TCRdb re-called the 5' RACE reads, giving one row per CDR3 protein. The sample includes roughly 750,000 distinct CDR3 sequences, 21% seen only once; the top ten take approximately 4.3%. The sample was also reused in another study, on T cells expressing NK-cell markers.

The material sequenced was PBMCs. The origin of the receptors is a woman under 30 in good health.

This chain connects TRBV20-1 to TRBJ1-1; D ambiguous. V lost 5 bases, J lost 1 base, and 14 bases lay in between. This CDR3 comprises 14 residues. Germline V gives CDR1 DFQATT, CDR2 SNEGSKA (reference sequence). CDR3 loop: CSAGSTLRNTEAFF. CDR3 DNA sequence: TGCAGTGCTGGAAGCACACTTCGGAACACTGAAGCTTTCTTT.

In its sample, this clonotype was seen a few times. The rearrangement links TRBV12-3 or TRBV12-4 to TRBJ1-1; D possibly corresponds to TRBD1 (6 bases). The germline V and J ends were trimmed by 8 bases and 4 bases, with 14 bases remaining between them. The length of the CDR3 is 13 residues. This CDR3 is CASAPDRITEAFF. CDR3 nucleotide sequence: TGTGCCAGCGCCCCCGACAGGATCACTGAAGCTTTCTTT.

This clonotype was counted only a few times. The gene calls are TRBV20-1 and TRBJ1-1; 7 bases line up with TRBD1. Unmatched junction bases numbered 13, after V lost 7 bases and J lost 5 bases. The CDR3 is 14 residues long. Germline loops: CDR1 DFQATT, CDR2 SNEGSKA (reference sequence). The CDR3 DNA reads as TGCAGTGTCTCCTTCCCCGGGACAGTAACTGAAGCTTTCTTT. Protein product: CSVSFPGTVTEAFF.

CDR3 loop: CASSEQGMNTEAFF. Here the CDR3 DNA reads TGCGCCAGCAGCGAACAGGGTATGAACACTGAAGCTTTCTTT. The chain employs TRBV5-1 and TRBJ1-1; tentatively, D is TRBD1 (6 bases). CDR1 is SGHRS, CDR2 YFSETQ, per germline. Trimming stripped 4 bases from V and 0 bases from J, with 10 bases between. CDR3 length: 14 amino acids.

The chain has TRBV2 and TRBJ2-7; a possible D gene is TRBD2 (5 bases). The CDR3 has 16 amino acids. Per the germline V gene, CDR1 is SNHLY and CDR2 is FYNNEI. V was cut by 6 bases and J by 0 bases, with 18 bases left in between. Here the CDR3 DNA reads TGTGCCAGCAGCGCCTCCCCTACCGGGAACTCCTACGAGCAGTACTTC. Translating it yields CASSASPTGNSYEQYF. The full variable domain, its missing parts supplied by reference TRBV2 and TRBJ2-7, is EPEVTQTPSHQVTQMGQEVILRCVPISNHLYFYWYRQILGQKVEFLVSFYNNEISEKSEIFDDQFSVERPDGSNFTLKIRSTKLEDSAMYFCASSASPTGNSYEQYFGPGTRLTVT.

The V and J genes are TRBV5-8 and TRBJ2-1; D might be TRBD1 or TRBD2, each matching 6 bases. The germline CDR1 and CDR2 sequences are SGHTS and YDEGEE. With 4 bases removed from V and 8 bases from J, the gap between germline ends came to 22 bases. The CDR3 loop spans 16 amino acids. CDR3 sequence: CASSLRGVTLGYEQFF. The CDR3 DNA is TGTGCCAGCAGCCTGAGGGGGGTAACCCTAGGGTATGAGCAGTTCTTC.

This clonotype occurred many times. The chain has TRBV12-3 or TRBV12-4 and TRBJ2-1; 8 bases map to TRBD2. V dropped 3 bases and J dropped 6; count of bases not matched to a gene: 7. CDR3 size: 15 residues. CDR3 sequence reads: CASSFGLAGFNEQFF. CDR3 nucleotides: TGTGCCAGCAGTTTCGGGCTAGCGGGTTTCAATGAGCAGTTCTTC.

This chain links TRBV9 with TRBJ1-3; 7 positions match TRBD1. There are 16 residues in the CDR3. J gave up 4 bases and V 0 bases, and 7 bases lay outside the gene matches. From germline, CDR1 is SGDLS and CDR2 YYNGEE. In DNA form, the CDR3 reads TGTGCCAGCAGCGTAGGCGTGACAGGGCTCGGAAACACCATATATTTT. Its protein is CASSVGVTGLGNTIYF.